Listed below are T cell receptor beta chains from one sample, sequenced in a study of CXCR3-negative and CXCR3-positive naive CD8 T cells. For each CDR3 protein, TCRdb gives one entry from its re-call of the 5' RACE reads, without DNA. The sample's table shows 100,000 or so distinct CDR3 sequences. The sequencing input was naive CXCR3+ CD8+ T cells from blood. The origin of the receptors is a human donor in good health. Some clones in this sample may be carry-over from other donors' samples. CDR3s include the opening cysteine and the closing phenylalanine or tryptophan. Each record gives: V gene, J gene, CDR3 protein.

v_call: TRBV28; j_call: TRBJ2-1; cdr3_aa: CASSLWGYNEQFF
v_call: TRBV15; j_call: TRBJ1-1; cdr3_aa: CATSSRQGDTEAFF
v_call: TRBV12-3/TRBV12-4; j_call: TRBJ2-7; cdr3_aa: CASNEGGPYEQYF
v_call: TRBV21-1; j_call: TRBJ2-1; cdr3_aa: CASSKIPDRAGDEQFF
v_call: TRBV9; j_call: TRBJ1-2; cdr3_aa: CASSPLAGEGHTF
v_call: TRBV7-9; j_call: TRBJ2-7; cdr3_aa: CASSLTGATYEQYF
v_call: TRBV5-4; j_call: TRBJ2-7; cdr3_aa: CASSAPGRGPSYGQYF
v_call: TRBV29-1; j_call: TRBJ2-7; cdr3_aa: CSAEGTGGKDEQYF
v_call: TRBV7-9; j_call: TRBJ1-1; cdr3_aa: CASSLPPTKSTEAFF
v_call: TRBV4-3; j_call: TRBJ2-7; cdr3_aa: CASSQVNKGGEQYF
v_call: TRBV19; j_call: TRBJ2-7; cdr3_aa: CASKAGTASYEQYF
v_call: TRBV29-1; j_call: TRBJ2-4; cdr3_aa: CSVDLGQGINIQYF
v_call: TRBV4-3; j_call: TRBJ2-1; cdr3_aa: CASSQDVSGGVLSYNEQFF
v_call: TRBV6-5; j_call: TRBJ2-2; cdr3_aa: CASTPNTGELFF
v_call: TRBV6-1; j_call: TRBJ1-2; cdr3_aa: CASRGTISYGYTF
v_call: TRBV20-1; j_call: TRBJ2-3; cdr3_aa: CSGRGVGYTDTQYF